Below, 14 T cell receptor beta chains from the same sample are listed, as sequenced in a study of response to subunit inactivated influenza vaccine. Using its own MiXCR run on the RT-PCR reads, TCRdb lists one record per CDR3 protein. The table lists roughly 700,000 distinct CDR3 sequences, approximately 15% of them singletons. The specimen comprised PBMCs from blood, sampled roughly 2 weeks before vaccination. The receptors come from a man aged 45-65 years who received an inactivated influenza vaccine.

V is TRBV20-1 and J is TRBJ2-7; D is possibly TRBD2 (6 bases). Germline assignment: CDR1 DFQATT and CDR2 SNEGSKA (reference sequence). This CDR3 contains 13 residues. The ends were cut back, 2 bases at V and 6 bases at J, with 14 bases in the middle. The CDR3 nucleotides are TGCAGTGCTAGATCTATTGCGGGACCCGAGCAGTACTTC. This encodes CSARSIAGPEQYF.

This chain uses TRBV5-1 with TRBJ2-3, with no clear D. Trimming shortened V by 2 bases and J by 2 bases, and 9 bases separated the two germline ends. This CDR3 has 14 amino acids. Germline assignment: CDR1 SGHRS and CDR2 YFSETQ. The CDR3 DNA is TGCGCCAGCAGCTTTGATGGCCCCACAGATACGCAGTATTTT. Its protein product is CASSFDGPTDTQYF.

The V and J genes are TRBV9 and TRBJ2-7; TRBD2 is a possible D gene (6 bases). Trimming stripped 4 bases from V and 4 bases from J, with 18 bases between. The CDR3 spans 15 residues. CDR1 and CDR2 from the germline V gene are SGDLS and YYNGEE. The CDR3, as DNA: TGTGCCAGCAGCTCAACTTTCAGGAGGGAGTACGAGCAGTACTTC. It codes for CASSSTFRREYEQYF. The variable domain in full, completed from reference TRBV9 and TRBJ2-7, reads DSGVTQTPKHLITATGQRVTLRCSPRSGDLSVYWYQQSLDQGLQFLIQYYNGEERAKGNILERFSAQQFPDLHSELNLSSLELGDSALYFCASSSTFRREYEQYFGPGTRLTVT.

This clonotype was counted only a few times. J is TRBJ2-2 and V is TRBV7-9; a weak D match, TRBD2 (5 bases). Trimming took 2 bases from V and 4 from J, leaving 14 bases between them. CDR1 and CDR2 from the germline V gene are SEHNR and FQNEAQ (reference sequence). The CDR3 length is 16 residues. CDR3 DNA sequence: TGTGCCAGCAGCTTATTACCGGGGATGGGCACCGGGGAGCTGTTTTTT. Amino acids: CASSLLPGMGTGELFF. Drawing the rest from reference TRBV7-9 and TRBJ2-2, the complete variable domain is DTGVSQNPRHKITKRGQNVTFRCDPISEHNRLYWYRQTLGQGPEFLTYFQNEAQLEKSRLLSDRFSAERPKGSFSTLEIQRTEQGDSAMYLCASSLLPGMGTGELFFGEGSRLTVL.

The chain recombines TRBV6-5 with TRBJ2-1; a weak D match, TRBD2 (5 bases). The CDR3 contains 10 residues. The germline CDR1 and CDR2 sequences are MNHEY and SVGAGI. Trimming took 8 bases from V and 14 from J, leaving 13 bases between them. The CDR3 loop is CASGGGGEFF. Written as DNA, the CDR3 is TGTGCCAGCGGCGGAGGAGGCGAGTTCTTC.

In its sample, this clonotype was seen a few times. V is TRBV6-2 or TRBV6-3 and J is TRBJ2-7; 11 nucleotides line up with TRBD2. There are 17 residues in the CDR3. Trimming removed 2 bases from V and 0 bases from J; junction bases left unmatched: 6. Germline lookup yields CDR1 MNHEY and CDR2 SVGEGT. Here the CDR3 DNA reads TGTGCCAGCAGTTACCTAGGACTAGCGGGTAACTCCTACGAGCAGTACTTC. This sequence encodes CASSYLGLAGNSYEQYF.

There are a few counts of this clonotype. The genes are TRBV10-3 and TRBJ2-2; the D gene is possibly TRBD1 (6 bases). This CDR3 has 15 residues. Trimming took 8 bases from V and 1 from J, leaving 14 bases between them. Looked up from germline, CDR1 is ENHRY and CDR2 is SYGVKD. DNA for the CDR3: TGTGCCATCGCGCGACAGGCGCAGAACACCGGGGAGCTGTTTTTT. Protein product: CAIARQAQNTGELFF.

This clonotype turned up a few times. This rearrangement joins TRBV3-1 to TRBJ2-2, with TRBD2 matching 13 bases. V lost 0 bases and J lost 5; bases outside the gene matches: 12. The CDR3 is 20 residues long. Germline V lookup: CDR1 LGHDT, CDR2 YNNKEL (reference sequence). Here the CDR3 DNA reads TGTGCCAGCAGCCAAGATCCACTAGCGGGAGGGCCCTATCTTACCGGGGAGCTGTTTTTT. Amino acid sequence: CASSQDPLAGGPYLTGELFF.

Many counts were recorded for this clonotype. J is TRBJ1-4 and V is TRBV5-5; D may be TRBD1 (6 bases). The CDR3 is 14 residues long. Trimming shortened V by 5 bases and J by 3 bases, and 11 bases separated the two germline ends. Germline-derived CDR1 and CDR2 are SGHKS and YYEKEE (reference sequence). CDR3 bases: TGTGCCAGCAGTAGCACAGGGCCTAATGAAAAACTGTTTTTT. Translating gives CASSSTGPNEKLFF.

This chain uses TRBV27 with TRBJ2-1; 9 bases map to TRBD1. With V trimmed by 6 bases and J by 4 bases, 7 bases remained unmatched. CDR3 length: 15 amino acids. Germline V gene data show CDR1 as MNHEY and CDR2 as SMNVEV (reference sequence). CDR3 nucleotides: TGTGCCAGCAGAAAAGGGGGACAGGGATACAATGAGCAGTTCTTC. Translated: CASRKGGQGYNEQFF.

This clonotype has only a few counts. The CDR3 DNA is TGTGCCAGCAGTTTATCGAAGCGGTCAGGCTACACCTTC. Encoded protein: CASSLSKRSGYTF. This chain links TRBV27 with TRBJ1-2, with D uncertain. Germline CDR1 is MNHEY and CDR2 is SMNVEV (reference sequence). CDR3 length: 13 residues. Trimming removed 0 bases from V and 8 bases from J, with 10 bases in between.

This clonotype was detected a few times. The chain employs TRBV12-3 or TRBV12-4 and TRBJ2-3; possibly TRBD2 for D (5 bases). V shed 4 bases and J shed 8 bases, with 10 bases lying between them. This CDR3 has 12 residues. This CDR3 is CASSSTRGTQYF. CDR3 DNA sequence: TGTGCCAGCAGTTCCACCCGGGGTACGCAGTATTTT.

Remarks on this clonotype: One end of the junction is discordant with germline, which a read error may explain. J is TRBJ2-1 and V is TRBV16; D could derive from TRBD1 or TRBD2 (5 bases each). The CDR3 has 13 residues. In germline, CDR1 is KGHSY, CDR2 FQNENV. CDR3 sequence: CDSSQSGKGPVLF. CDR3 bases: TGTGACAGCAGCCAATCGGGGAAGGGGCCCGTCCTCTTC. Filled out from reference TRBV16 and TRBJ2-1, the complete variable domain reads GEEVAQTPKHLVRGEGQKAKLYCAPIKGHSYVFWYQQVLKNEFKFLISFQNENVFDETGMPKERFSAKCLPNSPCSLEIQATKLEDSAVYFCDSSQSGKGPVLFGPGTRLTVL.

This clonotype was observed a few times. The gene calls are TRBV29-1 and TRBJ2-3; no reliable D call. CDR1 is SQVTM, CDR2 ANQGSEA, per germline. With 7 bases removed from V and 0 bases from J, the gap between germline ends came to 14 bases. This CDR3 region has 14 residues. The CDR3 reads CSAATDTSTDTQYF. The CDR3 DNA is TGCAGCGCCGCTACGGATACTAGCACAGATACGCAGTATTTT.